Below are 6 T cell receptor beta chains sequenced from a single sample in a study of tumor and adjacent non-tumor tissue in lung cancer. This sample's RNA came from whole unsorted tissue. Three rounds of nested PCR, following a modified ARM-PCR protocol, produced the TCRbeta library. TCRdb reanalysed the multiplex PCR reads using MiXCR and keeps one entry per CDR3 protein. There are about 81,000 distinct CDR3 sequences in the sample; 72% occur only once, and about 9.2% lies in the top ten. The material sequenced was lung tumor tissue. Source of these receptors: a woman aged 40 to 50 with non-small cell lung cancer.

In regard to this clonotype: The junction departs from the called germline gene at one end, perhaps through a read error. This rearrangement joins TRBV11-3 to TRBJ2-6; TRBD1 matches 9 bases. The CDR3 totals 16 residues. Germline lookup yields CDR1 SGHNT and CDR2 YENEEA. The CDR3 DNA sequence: TGTGGCAGATCCGTGACAGGGGGGATTGGGACCAACGTCCTGACTTTC. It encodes CGRSVTGGIGTNVLTF. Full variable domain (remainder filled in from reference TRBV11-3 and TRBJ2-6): EAGVVQSPRYKIIEKKQPVAFWCNPISGHNTLYWYLQNLGQGPELLIRYENEEAVDDSQLPKDRFSAERLKGVDSTLKIQPAELGDSAVYLCGRSVTGGIGTNVLTFGAGSRLTVL.

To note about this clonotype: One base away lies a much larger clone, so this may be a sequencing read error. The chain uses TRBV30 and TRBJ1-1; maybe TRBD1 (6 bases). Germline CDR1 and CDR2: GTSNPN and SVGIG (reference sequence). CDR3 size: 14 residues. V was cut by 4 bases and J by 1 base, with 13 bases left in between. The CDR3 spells CAWTRARGNTEAFF. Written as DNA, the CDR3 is TGTGCCTGGACGAGGGCCAGGGGGAACACTGAAGCTTTCTTT. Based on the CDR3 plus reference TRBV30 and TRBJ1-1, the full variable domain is SQTIHQWPATLVQPVGSPLSLECTVEGTSNPNLYWYRQAAGRGLQLLFYSVGIGQISSEVPQNLSASRPQDRQFILSSKKLLLSDSGFYLCAWTRARGNTEAFFGQGTRLTVV.

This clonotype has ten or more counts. CDR3 bases: TGTGCCAGCAGCTTGGCAGTTGGGGCAGGGACCTACGAGCAGTACTTC. Its protein is CASSLAVGAGTYEQYF. The chain recombines TRBV5-5 with TRBJ2-7, with D maybe TRBD1 (5 bases). Germline values: CDR1 SGHKS, CDR2 YYEKEE (reference sequence). The CDR3 covers 16 residues. V shed 0 bases and J shed 2 bases, with 15 bases lying between them. Using reference TRBV5-5 and TRBJ2-7 for the parts outside the CDR3, the full variable domain is DAGVTQSPTHLIKTRGQQVTLRCSPISGHKSVSWYQQVLGQGPQFIFQYYEKEERGRGNFPDRFSARQFPNYSSELNVNALLLGDSALYLCASSLAVGAGTYEQYFGPGTRLTVT.

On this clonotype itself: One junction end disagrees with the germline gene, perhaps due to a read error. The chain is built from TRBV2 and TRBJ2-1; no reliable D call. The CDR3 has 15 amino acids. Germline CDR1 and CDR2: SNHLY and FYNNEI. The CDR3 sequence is CVSSEASLPGDEQFF. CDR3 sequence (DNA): TGTGTCAGCAGTGAAGCTAGTCTACCTGGGGATGAGCAGTTCTTC.

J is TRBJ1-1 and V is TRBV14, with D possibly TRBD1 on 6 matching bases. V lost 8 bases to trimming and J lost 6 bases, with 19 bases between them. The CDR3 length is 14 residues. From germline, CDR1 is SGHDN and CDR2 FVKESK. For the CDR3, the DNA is TGTGCCAGCTCATGGGGGGGCGGTATCGCTGAAGCTTTCTTT. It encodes CASSWGGGIAEAFF.

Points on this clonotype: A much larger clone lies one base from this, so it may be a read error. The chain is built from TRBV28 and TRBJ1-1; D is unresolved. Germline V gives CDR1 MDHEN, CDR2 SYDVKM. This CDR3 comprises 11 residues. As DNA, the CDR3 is TGTGCCATCAGTCAAGAGGAGAAAGCTTTCTTT. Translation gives CAISQEEKAFF.